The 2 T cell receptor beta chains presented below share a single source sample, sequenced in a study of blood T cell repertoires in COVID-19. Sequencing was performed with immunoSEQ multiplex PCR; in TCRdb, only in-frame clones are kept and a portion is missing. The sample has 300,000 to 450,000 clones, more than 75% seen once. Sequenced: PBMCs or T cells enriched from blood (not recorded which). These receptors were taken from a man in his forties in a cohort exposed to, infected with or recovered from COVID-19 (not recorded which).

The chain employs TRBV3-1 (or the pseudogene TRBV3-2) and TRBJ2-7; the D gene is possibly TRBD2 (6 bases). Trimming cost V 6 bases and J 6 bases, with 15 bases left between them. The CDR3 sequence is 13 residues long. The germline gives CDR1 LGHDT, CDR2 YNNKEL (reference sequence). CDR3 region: CASRAGTSPEQYF. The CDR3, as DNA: TGTGCCAGCAGGGCCGGGACTTCGCCCGAGCAGTACTTC.

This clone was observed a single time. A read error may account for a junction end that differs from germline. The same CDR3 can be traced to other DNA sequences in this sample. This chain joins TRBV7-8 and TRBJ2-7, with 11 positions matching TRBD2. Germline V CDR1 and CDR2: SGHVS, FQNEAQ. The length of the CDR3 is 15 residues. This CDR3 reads CASSLVAGGPGEQYF. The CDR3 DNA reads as TGTGCCAGCAGCTTAGTAGCGGGAGGGCCCGGCGAGCAGTACTTT.